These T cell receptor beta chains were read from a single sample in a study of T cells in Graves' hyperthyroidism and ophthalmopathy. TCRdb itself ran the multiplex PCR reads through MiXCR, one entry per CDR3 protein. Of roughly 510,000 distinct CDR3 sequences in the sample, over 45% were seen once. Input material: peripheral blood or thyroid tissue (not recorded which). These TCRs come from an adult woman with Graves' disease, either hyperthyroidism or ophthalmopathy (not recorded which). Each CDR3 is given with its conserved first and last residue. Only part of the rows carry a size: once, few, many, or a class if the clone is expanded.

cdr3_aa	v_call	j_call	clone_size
CATSREGGQGARGGYTF	TRBV15	TRBJ1-2	-
CASSDRGRAAGVNEQFF	TRBV7-8	TRBJ2-1	once
CASSTGQGGETQYF	TRBV7-9	TRBJ2-5	many
CASSLIGTGHSNQPQHF	TRBV7-2	TRBJ1-5	-
CASSETGPNQPQHF	TRBV7-9	TRBJ1-5	-
CASSFGLAQAHGYTF	TRBV7-9	TRBJ1-2	-
CASSQVKGLGNSPLHF	TRBV4-1	TRBJ1-6	many
CASSLGQARELFF	TRBV6-1	TRBJ2-2	-
CASSFGRTAAYGYTF	TRBV7-2	TRBJ1-2	many
CASSPGGQGNYGYTF	TRBV7-2	TRBJ1-2	many
CAIRIVPGQGNHEQYF	TRBV10-3	TRBJ2-7	many
CSVYGDSYEQYF	TRBV29-1	TRBJ2-7	-
CASSRGPGTPYGQYF	TRBV14	TRBJ2-7	many
CASSSMRLNTEAFF	TRBV6-1	TRBJ1-1	many
CASRKREEQYF	TRBV25-1	TRBJ2-7	-
CASSILGQQETQYF	TRBV19	TRBJ2-5	many
CASSLGQGAPLQPQHF	TRBV7-2	TRBJ1-5	many
CAISESAGNSPLHF	TRBV10-3	TRBJ1-6	-
CASTLNGYSSETQYF	TRBV7-2	TRBJ2-5	-
CASSQMGLTGELFF	TRBV4-1	TRBJ2-2	few
CSVEGGANEKLFF	TRBV29-1	TRBJ1-4	-
CASSSFNPGLLKLFF	TRBV7-9	TRBJ1-4	many
CASSLGTGPQHF	TRBV7-8	TRBJ1-5	-
CASSLVQGGPEAFF	TRBV5-1	TRBJ1-1	-
CSPHSPYQPQHF	TRBV20-1	TRBJ1-5	-
CASNFNPGGLSYGYTF	TRBV12-3/TRBV12-4	TRBJ1-2	many
CASCLASASYEQYF	TRBV7-3	TRBJ2-7	-
CASSDSSEAFF	TRBV10-2	TRBJ1-1	-
CASSIIAGSPSGNTIYF	TRBV19	TRBJ1-3	-
CASSLLGVYFEDEKLFF	TRBV7-2	TRBJ1-4	few
CASSGTYASNQPQHF	TRBV10-2	TRBJ1-5	few
CASSGGSGGTGLTGELFF	TRBV7-2	TRBJ2-2	few
CASSRLAGGLGGELFF	TRBV11-2	TRBJ2-2	once
CASSLVGGGDGNTF	TRBV7-2	TRBJ1-2	few
CASSSPGIRSYQQPQHF	TRBV7-9	TRBJ1-5	once
CAISEQGVTQYF	TRBV10-3	TRBJ2-5	many
CASSRDRDRGETQYF	TRBV7-2	TRBJ2-5	-
CSARLAGPLDGQYF	TRBV20-1	TRBJ2-5	once
CATQPGGYSPLHF	TRBV10-3	TRBJ1-6	few
CASSNRGRQETQYF	TRBV2	TRBJ2-5	many
CASTLPAGEQYF	TRBV7-9	TRBJ2-7	many
CATSRDWGTQDSPLHF	TRBV15	TRBJ1-6	-
CATSDLGRMILF	TRBV24-1	TRBJ1-1	once